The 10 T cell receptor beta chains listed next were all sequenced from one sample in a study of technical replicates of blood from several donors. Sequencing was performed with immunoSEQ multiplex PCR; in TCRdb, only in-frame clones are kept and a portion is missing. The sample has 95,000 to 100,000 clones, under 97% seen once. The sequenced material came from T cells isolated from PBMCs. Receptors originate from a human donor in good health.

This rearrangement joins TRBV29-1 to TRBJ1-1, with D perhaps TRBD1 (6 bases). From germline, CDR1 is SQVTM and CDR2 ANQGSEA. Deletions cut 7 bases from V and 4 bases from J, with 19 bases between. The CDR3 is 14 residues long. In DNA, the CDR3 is TGCAGCGCCGATCAGGGCCCCAGGGGCACTGAAGCTTTCTTT. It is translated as CSADQGPRGTEAFF. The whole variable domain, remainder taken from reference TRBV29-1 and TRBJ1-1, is SAVISQKPSRDICQRGTSLTIQCQVDSQVTMMFWYRQQPGQSLTLIATANQGSEATYESGFVIDKFPISRPNLTFSTLTVSNMSPEDSSIYLCSADQGPRGTEAFFGQGTRLTVV.

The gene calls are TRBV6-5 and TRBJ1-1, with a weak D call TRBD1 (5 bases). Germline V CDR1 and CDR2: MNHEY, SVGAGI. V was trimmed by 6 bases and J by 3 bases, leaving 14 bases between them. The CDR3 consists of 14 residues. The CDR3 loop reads CASRVGTADTEAFF. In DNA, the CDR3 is TGTGCCAGCAGGGTCGGGACTGCAGACACTGAAGCTTTCTTT.

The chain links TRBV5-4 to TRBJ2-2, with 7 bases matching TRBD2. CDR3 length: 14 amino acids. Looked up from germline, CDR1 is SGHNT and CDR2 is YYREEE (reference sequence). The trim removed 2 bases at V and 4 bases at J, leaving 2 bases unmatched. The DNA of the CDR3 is TGTGCCAGCAGCTTCGGCGGGAGCACCGGGGAGCTGTTTTTT. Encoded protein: CASSFGGSTGELFF.

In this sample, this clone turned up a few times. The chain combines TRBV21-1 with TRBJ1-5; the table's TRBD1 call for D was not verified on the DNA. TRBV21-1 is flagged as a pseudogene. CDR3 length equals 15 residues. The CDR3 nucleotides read TGTGCCAGCAGCAGAAGACAGGGTTGCAATCAGCCCCAGCATTTT. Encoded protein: CASSRRQGCNQPQHF.

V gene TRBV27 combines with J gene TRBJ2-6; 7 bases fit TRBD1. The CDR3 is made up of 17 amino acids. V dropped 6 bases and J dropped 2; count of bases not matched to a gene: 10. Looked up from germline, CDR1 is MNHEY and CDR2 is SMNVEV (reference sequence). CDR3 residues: CASSPDRSSTGANVLTF. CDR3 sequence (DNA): TGTGCCAGCAGCCCGGACAGGAGCTCCACTGGGGCCAACGTCCTGACTTTC. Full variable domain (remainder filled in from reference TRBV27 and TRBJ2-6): EAQVTQNPRYLITVTGKKLTVTCSQNMNHEYMSWYRQDPGLGLRQIYYSMNVEVTDKGDVPEGYKVSRKEKRNFPLILESPSPNQTSLYFCASSPDRSSTGANVLTFGAGSRLTVL.

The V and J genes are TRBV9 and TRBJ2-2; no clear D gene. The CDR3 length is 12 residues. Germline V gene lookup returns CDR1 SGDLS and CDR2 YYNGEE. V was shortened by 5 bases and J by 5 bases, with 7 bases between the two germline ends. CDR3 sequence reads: CASRRDTGELFF. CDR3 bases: TGTGCCAGCAGGCGAGATACCGGGGAGCTGTTTTTT. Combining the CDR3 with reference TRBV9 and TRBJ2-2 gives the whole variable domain DSGVTQTPKHLITATGQRVTLRCSPRSGDLSVYWYQQSLDQGLQFLIQYYNGEERAKGNILERFSAQQFPDLHSELNLSSLELGDSALYFCASRRDTGELFFGEGSRLTVL.

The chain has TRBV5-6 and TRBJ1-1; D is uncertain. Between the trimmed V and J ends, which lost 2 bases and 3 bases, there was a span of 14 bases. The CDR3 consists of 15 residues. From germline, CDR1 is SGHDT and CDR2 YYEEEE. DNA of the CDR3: TGTGCCAGCAGCTTCCCCCGGGGTACGCACACTGAAGCTTTCTTT. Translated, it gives CASSFPRGTHTEAFF.

DNA of the CDR3: TGTGCCAGTAGCTTTCACGGGACACACTATGGCTACACCTTC. This translates into CASSFHGTHYGYTF. The chain combines TRBV19 with TRBJ1-2; D may be TRBD1 (6 bases). With 6 bases removed from V and 3 bases from J, the gap between germline ends came to 14 bases. The CDR3 totals 14 residues. CDR1 LNHDA and CDR2 SQIVND come from the germline V gene (reference sequence).

The CDR3 DNA reads TGCGCCAGCAGCTTGGGGGACAGGGGGCAAAATCAGCCCCAGCATTTT. The encoded protein is CASSLGDRGQNQPQHF. V and J are TRBV5-1 and TRBJ1-5; 12 bases fit TRBD1. The CDR3 loop spans 16 amino acids. Trimming removed 0 bases from V and 4 bases from J; junction bases left unmatched: 2. Per the germline V gene, CDR1 is SGHRS and CDR2 is YFSETQ.

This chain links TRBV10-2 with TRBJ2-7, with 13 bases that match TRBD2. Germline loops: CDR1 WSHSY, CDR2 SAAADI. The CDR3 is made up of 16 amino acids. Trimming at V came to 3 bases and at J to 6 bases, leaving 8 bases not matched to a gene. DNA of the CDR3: TGCGCCAGCAGTGATATCACTAGCGGGGGGGGAATCGAGCAGTACTTC. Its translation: CASSDITSGGGIEQYF.